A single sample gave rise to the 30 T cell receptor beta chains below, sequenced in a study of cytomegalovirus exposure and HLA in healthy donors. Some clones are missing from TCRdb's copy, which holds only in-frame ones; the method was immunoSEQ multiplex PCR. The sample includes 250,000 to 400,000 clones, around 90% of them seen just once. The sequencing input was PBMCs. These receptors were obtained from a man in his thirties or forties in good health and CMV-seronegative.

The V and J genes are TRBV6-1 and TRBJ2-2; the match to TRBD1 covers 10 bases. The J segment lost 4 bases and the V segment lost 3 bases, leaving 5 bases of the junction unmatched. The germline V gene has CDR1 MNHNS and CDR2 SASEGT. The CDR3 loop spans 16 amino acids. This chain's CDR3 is CASSDDRGRGTGELFF. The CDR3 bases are TGTGCCAGCAGTGATGACAGGGGGCGCGGCACCGGGGAGCTGTTTTTT.

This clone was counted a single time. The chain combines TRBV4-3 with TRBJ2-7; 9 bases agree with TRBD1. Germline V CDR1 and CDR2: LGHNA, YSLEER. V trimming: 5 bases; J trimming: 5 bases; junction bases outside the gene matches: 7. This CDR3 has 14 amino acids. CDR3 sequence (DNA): TGCGCCAGCAGCAAGCGGGACAGGGCCCACGAGCAGTACTTC. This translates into CASSKRDRAHEQYF.

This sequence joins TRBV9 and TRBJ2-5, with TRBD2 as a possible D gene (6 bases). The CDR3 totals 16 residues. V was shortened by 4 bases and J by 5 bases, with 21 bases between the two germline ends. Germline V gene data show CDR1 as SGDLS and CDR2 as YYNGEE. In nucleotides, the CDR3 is TGTGCCAGCAGCTCCATTAGCGGTCCTCCGGAGGAGACCCAGTACTTC. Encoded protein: CASSSISGPPEETQYF.

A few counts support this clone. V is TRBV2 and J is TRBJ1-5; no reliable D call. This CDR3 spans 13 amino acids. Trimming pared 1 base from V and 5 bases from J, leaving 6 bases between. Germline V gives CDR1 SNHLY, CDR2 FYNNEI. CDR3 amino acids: CASSEDSDQPQHF. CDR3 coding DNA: TGTGCCAGCAGTGAAGATTCAGATCAGCCCCAGCATTTT.

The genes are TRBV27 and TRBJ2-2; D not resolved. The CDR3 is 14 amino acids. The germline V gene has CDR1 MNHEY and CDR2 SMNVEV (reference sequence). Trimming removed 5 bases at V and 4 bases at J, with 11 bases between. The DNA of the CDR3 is TGTGCCAGCAGTCCCACAGTTTCCACCGGGGAGCTGTTTTTT. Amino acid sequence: CASSPTVSTGELFF.

The CDR3 coding sequence is TGTGCCTGGAGTGTGAGGGGGGGACCCTACGAGCAGTACTTC. It yields the protein CAWSVRGGPYEQYF. V gene TRBV30 combines with J gene TRBJ2-7; tentative D call: TRBD2 (7 bases). Germline CDR1 and CDR2: GTSNPN and SVGIG (reference sequence). The CDR3 runs 14 residues. V was cut by 0 bases and J by 2 bases, with 11 bases left in between. Combining the CDR3 with reference TRBV30 and TRBJ2-7 gives the whole variable domain SQTIHQWPATLVQPVGSPLSLECTVEGTSNPNLYWYRQAAGRGLQLLFYSVGIGQISSEVPQNLSASRPQDRQFILSSKKLLLSDSGFYLCAWSVRGGPYEQYFGPGTRLTVT.

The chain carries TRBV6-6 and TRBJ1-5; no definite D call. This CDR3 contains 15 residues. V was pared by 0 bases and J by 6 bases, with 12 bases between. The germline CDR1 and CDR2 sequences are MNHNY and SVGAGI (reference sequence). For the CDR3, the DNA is TGTGCCAGCAGTTACTCGACGGTGGAGGGTCAGCCCCAGCATTTT. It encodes CASSYSTVEGQPQHF.

The DNA of the CDR3 is TGTGCCAGCAGAAATAGCGGGGGGCGTACCTACGAGCAGTACTTC. Protein sequence: CASRNSGGRTYEQYF. The V call is TRBV14, the J call TRBJ2-7, with 10 bases that match TRBD2. The V segment lost 6 bases and the J segment 2 bases; nucleotides outside the gene matches: 7. Germline loops: CDR1 SGHDN, CDR2 FVKESK. The CDR3 runs to 15 residues.

The CDR3 coding sequence is TGCGCCAGCAATCTGACGGGGACAGGGGGCACAGATACGCAGTATTTT. This gives the protein CASNLTGTGGTDTQYF. V usage is TRBV10-1 and J usage is TRBJ2-3; 10 nucleotides agree with TRBD1. The V and J ends lost 7 bases and 1 base, in that order; junction bases with no gene match: 8. CDR1 WNHNN and CDR2 SYGVQD come from the germline V gene (reference sequence). This CDR3 comprises 16 residues.

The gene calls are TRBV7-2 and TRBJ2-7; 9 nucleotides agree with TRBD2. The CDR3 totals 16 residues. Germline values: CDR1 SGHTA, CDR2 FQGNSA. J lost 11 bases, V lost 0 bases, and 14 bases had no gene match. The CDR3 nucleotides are TGTGCCAGCAGCTTAGCGGCCCTAGCGGGAAGTGAGGAGGAGTACTTC. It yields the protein CASSLAALAGSEEEYF.

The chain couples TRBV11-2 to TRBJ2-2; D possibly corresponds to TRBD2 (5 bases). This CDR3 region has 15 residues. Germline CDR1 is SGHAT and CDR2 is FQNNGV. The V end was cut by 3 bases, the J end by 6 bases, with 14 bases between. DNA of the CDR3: TGTGCCAGCAGCTTCGTGGTTAGCGATCCCGGGGAGCTGTTTTTT. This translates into CASSFVVSDPGELFF.

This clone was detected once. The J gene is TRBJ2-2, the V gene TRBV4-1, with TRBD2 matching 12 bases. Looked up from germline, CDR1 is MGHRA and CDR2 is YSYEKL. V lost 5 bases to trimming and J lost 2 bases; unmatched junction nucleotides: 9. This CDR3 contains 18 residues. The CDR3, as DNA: TGCGCCAGCAGCTCCCGACTAGCGGGGGCACCCAACACCGGGGAGCTGTTTTTT. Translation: CASSSRLAGAPNTGELFF.

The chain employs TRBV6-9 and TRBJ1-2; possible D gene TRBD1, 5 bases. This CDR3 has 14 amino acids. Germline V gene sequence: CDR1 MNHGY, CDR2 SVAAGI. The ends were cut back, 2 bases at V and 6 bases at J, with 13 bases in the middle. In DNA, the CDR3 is TGTGCCAGCAGTTATCGGGGGGGTGTCGATGGCTACACCTTC. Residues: CASSYRGGVDGYTF.

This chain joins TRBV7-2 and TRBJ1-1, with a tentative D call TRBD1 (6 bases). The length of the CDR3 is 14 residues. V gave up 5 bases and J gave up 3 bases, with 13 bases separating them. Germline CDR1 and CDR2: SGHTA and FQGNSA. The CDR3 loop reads CASSDTGYDTEAFF. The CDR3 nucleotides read TGTGCCAGCAGCGACACAGGGTACGACACTGAAGCTTTCTTT. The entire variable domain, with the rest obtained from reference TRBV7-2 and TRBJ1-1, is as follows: GAGVSQSPSNKVTEKGKDVELRCDPISGHTALYWYRQSLGQGLEFLIYFQGNSAPDKSGLPSDRFSAERTGGSVSTLTIQRTQQEDSAVYLCASSDTGYDTEAFFGQGTRLTVV.

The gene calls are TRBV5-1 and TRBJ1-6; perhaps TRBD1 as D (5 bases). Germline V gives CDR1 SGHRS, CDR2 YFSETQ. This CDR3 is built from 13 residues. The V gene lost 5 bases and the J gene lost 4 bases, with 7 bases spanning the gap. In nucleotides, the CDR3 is TGCGCCAGCAGAGACAGATATAATTCACCCCTCCACTTT. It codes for CASRDRYNSPLHF. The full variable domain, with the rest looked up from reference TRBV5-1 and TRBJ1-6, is KAGVTQTPRYLIKTRGQQVTLSCSPISGHRSVSWYQQTPGQGLQFLFEYFSETQRNKGNFPGRFSGRQFSNSRSEMNVSTLELGDSALYLCASRDRYNSPLHFGNGTRLTVT.

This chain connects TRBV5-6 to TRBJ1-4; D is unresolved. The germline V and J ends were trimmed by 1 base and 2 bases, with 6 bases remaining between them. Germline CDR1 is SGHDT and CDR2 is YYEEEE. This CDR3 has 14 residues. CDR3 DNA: TGTGCCAGCAGCTTGTCGGGGACTAATGAAAAACTGTTTTTT. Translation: CASSLSGTNEKLFF.

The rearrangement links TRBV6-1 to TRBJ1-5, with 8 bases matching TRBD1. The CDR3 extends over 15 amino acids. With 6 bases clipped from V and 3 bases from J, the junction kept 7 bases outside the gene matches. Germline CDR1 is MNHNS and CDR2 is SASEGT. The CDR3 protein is CASREDRAPNQPQHF. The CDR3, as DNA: TGTGCCAGCAGGGAGGACAGGGCCCCCAATCAGCCCCAGCATTTT.

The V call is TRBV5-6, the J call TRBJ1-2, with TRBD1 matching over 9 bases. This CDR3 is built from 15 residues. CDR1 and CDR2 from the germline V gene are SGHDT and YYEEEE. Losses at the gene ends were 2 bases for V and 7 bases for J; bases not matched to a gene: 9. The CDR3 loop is CASSFDRGAIFGYTF. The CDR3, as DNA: TGTGCCAGCAGCTTTGACAGGGGGGCTATTTTTGGCTACACCTTC.

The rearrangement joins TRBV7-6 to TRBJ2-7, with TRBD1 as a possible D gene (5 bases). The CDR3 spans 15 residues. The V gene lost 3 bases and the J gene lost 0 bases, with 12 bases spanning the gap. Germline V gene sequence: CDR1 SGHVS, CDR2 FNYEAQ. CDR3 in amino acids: CASSLDPGISYEQYF. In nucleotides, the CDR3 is TGTGCCAGCAGCTTGGATCCAGGGATCTCCTACGAGCAGTACTTC.

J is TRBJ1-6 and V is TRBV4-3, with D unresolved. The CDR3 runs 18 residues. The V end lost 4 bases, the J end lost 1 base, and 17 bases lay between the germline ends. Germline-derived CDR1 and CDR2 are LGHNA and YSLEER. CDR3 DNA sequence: TGCGCCAGCAGCCGATACCCCTCCTCGGGGTCCTATAATTCACCCCTCCACTTT. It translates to CASSRYPSSGSYNSPLHF.

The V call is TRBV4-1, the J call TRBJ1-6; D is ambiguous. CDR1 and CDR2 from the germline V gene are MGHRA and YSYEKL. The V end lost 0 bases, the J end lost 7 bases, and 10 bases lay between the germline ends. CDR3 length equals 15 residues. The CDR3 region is CASSQEPAPNSPLHF. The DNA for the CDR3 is TGCGCCAGCAGCCAAGAGCCAGCGCCAAATTCACCCCTCCACTTT.

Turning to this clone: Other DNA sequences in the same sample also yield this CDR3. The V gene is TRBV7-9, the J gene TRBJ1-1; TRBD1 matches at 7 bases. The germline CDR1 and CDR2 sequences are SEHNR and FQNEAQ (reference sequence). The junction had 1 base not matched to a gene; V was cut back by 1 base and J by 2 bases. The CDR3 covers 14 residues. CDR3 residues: CASSLGQGNTEAFF. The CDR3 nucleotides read TGTGCCAGCAGCTTAGGACAGGGAAACACTGAAGCTTTCTTT.

CDR3 coding DNA: TGTGCCAGCAGCTTACACTCCACAGGGGACACTGAAGCTTTCTTT. Translated: CASSLHSTGDTEAFF. This chain links TRBV7-9 with TRBJ1-1; 7 nucleotides agree with TRBD1. Unmatched junction bases numbered 6, after V lost 2 bases and J lost 3 bases. Germline-derived CDR1 and CDR2 are SEHNR and FQNEAQ (reference sequence). The CDR3 loop spans 15 amino acids.

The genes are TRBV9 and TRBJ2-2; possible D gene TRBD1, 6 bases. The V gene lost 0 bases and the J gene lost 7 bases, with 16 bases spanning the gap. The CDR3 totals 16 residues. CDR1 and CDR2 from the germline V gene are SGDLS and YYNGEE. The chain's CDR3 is CASSVDWGHGIGELFF. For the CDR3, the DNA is TGTGCCAGCAGCGTAGATTGGGGGCATGGGATCGGGGAGCTGTTTTTT.

The CDR3 DNA follows: TGTGCCAGCAGTTTAGTCAGGGGCCCTAACAATTCACCCCTCCACTTT. Protein product: CASSLVRGPNNSPLHF. This chain joins TRBV28 and TRBJ1-6; TRBD1 might be the D (6 bases). Germline V CDR1 and CDR2: MDHEN, SYDVKM. CDR3 size: 16 residues. V lost 2 bases, J lost 7 bases, and 15 bases lay in between. Full variable domain (rest looked up from reference TRBV28 and TRBJ1-6): DVKVTQSSRYLVKRTGEKVFLECVQDMDHENMFWYRQDPGLGLRLIYFSYDVKMKEKGDIPEGYSVSREKKERFSLILESASTNQTSMYLCASSLVRGPNNSPLHFGNGTRLTVT.

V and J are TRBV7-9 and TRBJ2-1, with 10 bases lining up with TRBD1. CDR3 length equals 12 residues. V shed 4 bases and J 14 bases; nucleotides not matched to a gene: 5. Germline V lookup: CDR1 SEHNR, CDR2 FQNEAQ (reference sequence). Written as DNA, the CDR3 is TGTGCCAGCAGCTCACCGGGACAGGGGAAGTTCTTC. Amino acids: CASSSPGQGKFF.

The CDR3 loop is CASSSRTDRTDTQYF. The DNA of the CDR3 is TGTGCCAGCAGCAGCAGGACAGATCGCACAGATACGCAGTATTTT. The chain recombines TRBV11-2 with TRBJ2-3; possibly TRBD1 for D (6 bases). The CDR3 loop spans 15 amino acids. Trimming took 5 bases from V and 1 from J, leaving 13 bases between them. Germline lookup yields CDR1 SGHAT and CDR2 FQNNGV.

CDR3 bases: TGTGCCAGCATGAAGACTAACGAGAACACCGGGGAGCTGTTTTTT. It encodes CASMKTNENTGELFF. This chain uses TRBV2 with TRBJ2-2, with a weak D call TRBD2 (5 bases). Trimming stripped 7 bases from V and 1 base from J, with 13 bases between. Germline V gene lookup returns CDR1 SNHLY and CDR2 FYNNEI. The CDR3 is 15 residues long.

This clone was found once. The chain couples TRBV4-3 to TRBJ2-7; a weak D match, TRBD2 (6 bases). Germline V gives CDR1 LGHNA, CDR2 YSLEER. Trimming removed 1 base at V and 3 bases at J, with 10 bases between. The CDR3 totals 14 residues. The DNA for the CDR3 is TGCGCCAGCAGCCAAGTCACCGGGGGCTACGAGCAGTACTTC. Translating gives CASSQVTGGYEQYF.

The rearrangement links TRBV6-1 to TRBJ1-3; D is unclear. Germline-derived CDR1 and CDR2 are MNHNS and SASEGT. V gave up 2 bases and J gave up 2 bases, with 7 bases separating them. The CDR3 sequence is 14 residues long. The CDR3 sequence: CASSELAAGNTIYF. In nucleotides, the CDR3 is TGTGCCAGCAGTGAATTGGCAGCTGGAAACACCATATATTTT.